This TCR beta chain was obtained from a study of naive and memory T cell subsets. Study-wide results and limits: Naive repertoires, especially CD8, held a few larger clonotypes, possibly memory cells re-expressing CD45RA.

This clonotype occurred many times. The antigen is unknown. Germline CDR1 is MNHEY and CDR2 is SVGEGT. The CDR3 consists of 13 residues. V shed 6 bases and J shed 4 bases, with 11 bases lying between them. The beta constant-region primer was an equimolar mix of two oligonucleotides covering TRBC1 and TRBC2. The ligated cDNA underwent four PCR rounds using SP2 and nested alpha and beta constant-region primers. The cDNA 3' end received a ligated single-stranded oligonucleotide carrying the SP2 primer and a 12-nucleotide UMI. TCRdb re-derived calls from the UMI-ligation and nested PCR reads in MiXCR, one entry per CDR3 protein. The sample carries over 90,000 distinct CDR3 sequences, 10% to 12% recorded once.

J is TRBJ2-3 and V is TRBV6-2 or TRBV6-3; D is uncertain. The sample taken for sequencing was naive CD4+ T cells from blood. The TCR originated in a human donor in good health. The CDR3 sequence is CASRPSVSDTQYF. Written as DNA, the CDR3 is TGTGCCAGCAGACCGTCGGTTTCAGATACGCAGTATTTT.